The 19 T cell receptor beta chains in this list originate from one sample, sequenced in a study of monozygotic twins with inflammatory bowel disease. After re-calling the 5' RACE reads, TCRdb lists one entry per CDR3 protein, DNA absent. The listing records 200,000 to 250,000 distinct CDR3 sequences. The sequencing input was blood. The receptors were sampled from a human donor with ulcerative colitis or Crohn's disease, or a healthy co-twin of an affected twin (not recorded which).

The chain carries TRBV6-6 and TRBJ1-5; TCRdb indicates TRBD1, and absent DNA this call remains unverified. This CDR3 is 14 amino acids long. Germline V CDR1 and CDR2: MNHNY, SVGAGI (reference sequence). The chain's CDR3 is CDSSGQSSNQPQHF.

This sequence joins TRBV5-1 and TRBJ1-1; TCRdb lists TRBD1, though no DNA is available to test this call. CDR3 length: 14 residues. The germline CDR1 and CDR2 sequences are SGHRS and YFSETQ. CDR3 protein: CASTLGGQNTEAFF.

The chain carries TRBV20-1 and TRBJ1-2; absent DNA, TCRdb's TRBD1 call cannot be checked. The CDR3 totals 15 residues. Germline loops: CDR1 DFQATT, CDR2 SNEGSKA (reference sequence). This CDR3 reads CSARSLGGGVYGYTF.

The CDR3 loop is CASSHQLDSYNEQFF. The chain is built from TRBV7-9 and TRBJ2-1; no DNA is available, so the TRBD2 call from TCRdb remains unchecked. The CDR3 runs to 15 residues. The germline V gene encodes CDR1 SEHNR and CDR2 FQNEAQ (reference sequence).

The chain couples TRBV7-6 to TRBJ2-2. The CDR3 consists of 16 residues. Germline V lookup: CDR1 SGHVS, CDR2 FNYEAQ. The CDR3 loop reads CASSWGSRPNTGEPFF.

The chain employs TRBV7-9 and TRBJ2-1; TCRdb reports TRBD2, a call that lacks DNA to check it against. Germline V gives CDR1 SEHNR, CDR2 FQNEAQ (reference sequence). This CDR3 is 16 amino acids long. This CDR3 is CASSLRAAGGPNEQFF. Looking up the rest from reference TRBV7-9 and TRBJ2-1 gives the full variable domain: DTGVSQNPRHKITKRGQNVTFRCDPISEHNRLYWYRQTLGQGPEFLTYFQNEAQLEKSRLLSDRFSAERPKGSFSTLEIQRTEQGDSAMYLCASSLRAAGGPNEQFFGPGTRLTVL.

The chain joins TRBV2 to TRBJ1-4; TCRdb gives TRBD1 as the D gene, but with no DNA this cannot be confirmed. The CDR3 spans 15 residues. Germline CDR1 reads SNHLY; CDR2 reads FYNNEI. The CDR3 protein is CASREGGGAGEKLFF.

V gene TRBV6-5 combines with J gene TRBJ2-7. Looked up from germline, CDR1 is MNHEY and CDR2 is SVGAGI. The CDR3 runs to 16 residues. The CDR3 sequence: CASSYSSGLSSYEQYF.

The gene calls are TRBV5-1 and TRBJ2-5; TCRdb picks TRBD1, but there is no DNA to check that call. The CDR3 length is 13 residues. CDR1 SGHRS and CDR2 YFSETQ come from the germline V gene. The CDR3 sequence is CASGQGSEETQYF.

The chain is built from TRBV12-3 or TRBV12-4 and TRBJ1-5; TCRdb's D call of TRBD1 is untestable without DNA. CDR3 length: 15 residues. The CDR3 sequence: CASRRGTGGNQPQRF.

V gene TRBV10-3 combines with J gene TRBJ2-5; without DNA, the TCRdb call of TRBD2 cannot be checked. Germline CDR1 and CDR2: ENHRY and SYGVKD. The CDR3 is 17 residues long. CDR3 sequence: CAISESPAGGVQETQYF.

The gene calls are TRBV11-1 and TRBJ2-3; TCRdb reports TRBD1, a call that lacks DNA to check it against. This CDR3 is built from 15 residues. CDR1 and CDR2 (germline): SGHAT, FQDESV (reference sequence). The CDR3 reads CASSLDRGNTDTQYF.

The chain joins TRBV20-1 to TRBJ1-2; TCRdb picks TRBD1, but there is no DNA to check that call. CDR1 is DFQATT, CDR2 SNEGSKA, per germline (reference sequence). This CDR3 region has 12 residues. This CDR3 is CSARGDWGGYTF.

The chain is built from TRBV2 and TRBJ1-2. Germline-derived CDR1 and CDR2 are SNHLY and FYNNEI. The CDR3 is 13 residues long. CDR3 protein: CASSESQGGGYTF.

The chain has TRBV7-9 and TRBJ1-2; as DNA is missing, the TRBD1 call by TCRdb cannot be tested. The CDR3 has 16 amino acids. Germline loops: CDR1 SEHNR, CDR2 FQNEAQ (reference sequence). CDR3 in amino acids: CASSLGIPGQNYGYTF.

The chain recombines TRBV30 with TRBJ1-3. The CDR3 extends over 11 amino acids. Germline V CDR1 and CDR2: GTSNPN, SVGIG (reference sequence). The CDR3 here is CAWNSGNTIYF.

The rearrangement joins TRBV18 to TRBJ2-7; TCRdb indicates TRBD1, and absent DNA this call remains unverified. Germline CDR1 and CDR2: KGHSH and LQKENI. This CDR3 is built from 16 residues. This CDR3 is CASSPLARGEVYEQYF.

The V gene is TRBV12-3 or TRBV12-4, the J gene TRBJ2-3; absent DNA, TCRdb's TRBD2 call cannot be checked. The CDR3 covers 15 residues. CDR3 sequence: CASSLGRANTDTQYF.

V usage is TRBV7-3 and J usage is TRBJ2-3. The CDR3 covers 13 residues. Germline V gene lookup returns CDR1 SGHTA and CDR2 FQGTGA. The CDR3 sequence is CASSLRNTDTQYF.